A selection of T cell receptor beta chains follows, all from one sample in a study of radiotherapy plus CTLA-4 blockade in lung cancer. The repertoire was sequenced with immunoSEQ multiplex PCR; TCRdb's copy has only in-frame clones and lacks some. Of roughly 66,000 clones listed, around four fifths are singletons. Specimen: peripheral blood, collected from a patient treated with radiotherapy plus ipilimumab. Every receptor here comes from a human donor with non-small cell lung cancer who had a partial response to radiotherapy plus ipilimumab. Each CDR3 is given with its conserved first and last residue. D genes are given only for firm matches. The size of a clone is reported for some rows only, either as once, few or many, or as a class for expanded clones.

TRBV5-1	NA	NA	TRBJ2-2	TGCGCCAGCAGCTTGGGAACACAGGCGTCGAACACCGGGGAGCTGTTTTTT	CASSLGTQASNTGELFF
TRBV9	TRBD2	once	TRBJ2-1	TGTGCCAGCAGCCCCTACCCAGGCGCAAGCGGGAGGTCCGTATTAAGCTCCTACAATGAGCAGTTCTTC	CASSPYPGASGRSVLSSYNEQFF
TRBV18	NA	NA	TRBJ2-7	TGTGCCAGCTCACCAGGGTACGAGGGTCGTGAGCAGTACTTC	CASSPGYEGREQYF
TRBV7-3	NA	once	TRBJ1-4	TGTGCCAGCAGCCGAAGCAGGGTTGAAAAACTGTTTTTT	CASSRSRVEKLFF
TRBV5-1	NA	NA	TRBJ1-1	TGCGCCAGCAGCTCCGGACAGCCGAACACTGAAGCTTTCTTT	CASSSGQPNTEAFF
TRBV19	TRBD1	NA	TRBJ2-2	TGTGCCAGTAGTCCTCTACCCCAGGGGGCCCCAGGCGGGGAGCTGTTTTTT	CASSPLPQGAPGGELFF
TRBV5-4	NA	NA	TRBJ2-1	TGTGCCAGCAGTCCTACTGGAGGTCCTAATGAGCAGTTCTTC	CASSPTGGPNEQFF
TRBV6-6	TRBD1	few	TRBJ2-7	TGTGCCAGCAGTACCCGGACAGGCGGTGGCTACGAGCAGTACTTC	CASSTRTGGGYEQYF
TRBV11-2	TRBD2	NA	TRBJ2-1	TGTGCCAGCAGCTGGCGGACTAGCGGGAATGAGCAGTTCTTC	CASSWRTSGNEQFF
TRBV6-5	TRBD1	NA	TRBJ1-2	TGTGCCAGCACCAGGGACAGGGGGCATGGCTACACCTTC	CASTRDRGHGYTF
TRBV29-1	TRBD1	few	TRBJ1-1	TGCAGCGTTGCAGAAGGGACAGCAAACACTGAAGCTTTCTTT	CSVAEGTANTEAFF
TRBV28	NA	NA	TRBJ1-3	TGTGCCAGCAGCGTAGGACAGATAGGAAACACCATATATTTT	CASSVGQIGNTIYF
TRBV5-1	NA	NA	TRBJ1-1	TGCGCCAGCAGCTTGGTGGGAGACACTGAAGCTTTCTTT	CASSLVGDTEAFF
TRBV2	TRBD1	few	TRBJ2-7	TGTGCCAGCAGCCTACTGGGGACAGGAACCTACGAGCAGTACTTC	CASSLLGTGTYEQYF
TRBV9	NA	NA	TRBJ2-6	TGTGCCAGCAGCGATCACTTTCGCTCTGGGGCCAACGTCCTGACTTTC	CASSDHFRSGANVLTF
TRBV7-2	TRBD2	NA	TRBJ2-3	TGTGCCAGCGCGAGACGGGGCGGGAGGGGATTCGCAGATACGCAGTATTTT	CASARRGGRGFADTQYF
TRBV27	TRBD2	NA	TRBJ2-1	TGTGCCAGCAGTTTCACGGGAGGGCGGTACAATGAGCAGTTCTTC	CASSFTGGRYNEQFF
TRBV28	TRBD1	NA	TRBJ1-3	TGTGCCAGCAGCCCCGGTCGGACAGGGGTGGGAAACACCATATATTTT	CASSPGRTGVGNTIYF
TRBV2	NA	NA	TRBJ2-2	TGTGCCAGCAGGACTCGGACAGCCGGGGAGCTGTTTTTT	CASRTRTAGELFF
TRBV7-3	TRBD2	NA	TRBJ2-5	TGTGCCAGCAGCTTGGGAGGGCCTGGAGAGACCCAGTACTTC	CASSLGGPGETQYF
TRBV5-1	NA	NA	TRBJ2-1	TGCGCCAGCAGCTTGACGGGAGCGGAGAATGAGCAGTTCTTC	CASSLTGAENEQFF
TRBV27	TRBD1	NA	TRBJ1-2	TGTGCCAGCAAGAGGATCGGGACAGAGAATGGCTACACCTTC	CASKRIGTENGYTF